The 11 T cell receptor beta chains below all came from one sample that was sequenced in a study of OX40 agonist ivuxolimab in advanced cancers. Clones were sequenced by immunoSEQ multiplex PCR, and TCRdb holds only the in-frame ones, with some missing. The sample has about 68,000 clones, approximately 90% seen once. Material: CD4+ or CD8+ T cells sorted from blood, obtained in a trial of the OX40 agonist ivuxolimab. The receptors shown here come from an adult with an advanced solid tumor such as melanoma, head and neck, liver or kidney cancer.

This clone has more than one count but fewer than ten. The same CDR3 also results from other DNA sequences found in this sample. V is TRBV6-5 and J is TRBJ2-7; 10 bases are a match to TRBD1. Germline values: CDR1 MNHEY, CDR2 SVGAGI. Trimming at V came to 6 bases and at J to 5 bases, leaving 4 bases not matched to a gene. CDR3 length equals 13 residues. For the CDR3, the DNA is TGTGCCAGCAGCAGGGACAGGGGCCACGAGCAGTACTTC. Protein: CASSRDRGHEQYF.

The chain combines TRBV5-4 with TRBJ2-5; D remains ambiguous. Looked up from germline, CDR1 is SGHNT and CDR2 is YYREEE (reference sequence). The ends were cut back, 4 bases at V and 2 bases at J, with 12 bases in the middle. The CDR3 length is 14 residues. Here the CDR3 reads CASSQDPNQETQYF. The CDR3 DNA is TGTGCCAGCAGCCAGGACCCAAATCAAGAGACCCAGTACTTC.

The CDR3 region is CASSPNPWDLRRTDTQYF. The CDR3 region has the DNA TGTGCCAGCAGCCCTAACCCGTGGGACCTTCGTCGCACAGATACGCAGTATTTT. V gene TRBV14 combines with J gene TRBJ2-3; either TRBD1 or TRBD2 may supply D (5 bases each). From germline, CDR1 is SGHDN and CDR2 FVKESK. The CDR3 consists of 18 residues. Trimming pared 4 bases from V and 1 base from J, leaving 21 bases between.

This sequence joins TRBV6-6 and TRBJ1-1; D is undetermined. Trimming shortened V by 6 bases and J by 6 bases, and 14 bases separated the two germline ends. There are 13 residues in the CDR3. The germline gives CDR1 MNHNY, CDR2 SVGAGI (reference sequence). CDR3 loop: CASRTYDSAEAFF. The CDR3 nucleotides are TGTGCCAGCAGGACATATGATTCCGCTGAAGCTTTCTTT.

The chain is built from TRBV11-2 and TRBJ2-1, with TRBD1 matching 7 bases. Germline CDR1 SGHAT, CDR2 FQNNGV. CDR3 length: 14 amino acids. Trimming at V came to 1 base and at J to 9 bases, leaving 6 bases not matched to a gene. Written as DNA, the CDR3 is TGTGCCAGCAGCTTAGGGTTACAGGGGTCTGAGCAGTTCTTC. It codes for CASSLGLQGSEQFF.

V and J are TRBV6-5 and TRBJ1-1, with 7 positions matching TRBD1. The germline gives CDR1 MNHEY, CDR2 SVGAGI. The junction had 5 bases not matched to a gene; V was cut back by 7 bases and J by 6 bases. The CDR3 runs to 12 residues. For the CDR3, the DNA is TGTGCCAGCAATACAGGGGTTTCTGAAGCTTTCTTT. It codes for CASNTGVSEAFF.

This chain uses TRBV6-5 with TRBJ2-7, with TRBD2 matching 7 bases. This CDR3 is 16 amino acids long. Germline loops: CDR1 MNHEY, CDR2 SVGAGI. V lost 3 bases, J lost 3 bases, and 11 bases stayed unmatched. CDR3 nucleotide sequence: TGTGCCAGCAGTTATACCGCCGGGACTACCATCTACGAGCAGTACTTC. This codes for CASSYTAGTTIYEQYF.

In its sample, this clone was seen a few times. V gene TRBV7-9 combines with J gene TRBJ1-2; 12 bases map to TRBD1. Losses at the gene ends were 5 bases for V and 8 bases for J; bases not matched to a gene: 3. Germline V gene lookup returns CDR1 SEHNR and CDR2 FQNEAQ (reference sequence). This CDR3 region has 13 residues. CDR3 DNA: TGTGCCAGCAGCCGGGACAGGGGGCAGGGCTACACCTTC. As protein: CASSRDRGQGYTF.

The chain has TRBV7-3 and TRBJ2-5; tentatively, D is TRBD1 (6 bases). Trimming removed 2 bases at V and 5 bases at J, with 9 bases between. Germline CDR1 is SGHTA and CDR2 is FQGTGA. The CDR3 is made up of 13 amino acids. The CDR3 coding sequence is TGTGCCAGCAGCTTATCTAGGGGGGAGACCCAGTACTTC. This gives the protein CASSLSRGETQYF.

As DNA, the CDR3 is TGCGCCAGCAGCCCACTAGACCTAGTCTACAATGAGCAGTTCTTC. Translation gives CASSPLDLVYNEQFF. The gene calls are TRBV10-2 and TRBJ2-1; tentative D call: TRBD2 (5 bases). From germline, CDR1 is WSHSY and CDR2 SAAADI. The CDR3 sequence is 15 residues long. V gave up 6 bases and J gave up 3 bases, with 15 bases separating them.

The chain has TRBV10-3 and TRBJ1-3; weak D call: TRBD1 (6 bases). This CDR3 is 15 amino acids long. The V gene lost 6 bases and the J gene lost 0 bases, with 12 bases spanning the gap. Germline CDR1 reads ENHRY; CDR2 reads SYGVKD. DNA for the CDR3: TGTGCCATCAGCATAGGGGGACTCTCTGGAAACACCATATATTTT. This sequence encodes CAISIGGLSGNTIYF.